This T cell receptor (beta chain) was obtained from a study of blood T cell repertoires in COVID-19. Study overall: Donors in the United States, Italy and Spain gave samples during acute or convalescent COVID-19.

This study enrolled people aged roughly 18 to 90 from under 25 US geographic areas. The J segment lost 6 bases and the V segment lost 4 bases, leaving 14 bases of the junction unmatched. Germline values: CDR1 SGHVS, CDR2 FQNEAQ. The CDR3 sequence is 17 residues long. Profiled with immunoSEQ multiplex PCR; TCRdb holds only in-frame clones, not every one. The sample carries 200,000 to 300,000 clones, approximately 89% recorded once. Sequencing used PBMCs or T cells enriched from blood (not recorded which). This TCR came from a woman aged 40-49 years with acute COVID-19. The genes are TRBV7-8 and TRBJ2-1; 8 bases align to TRBD1. CDR3 nucleotide sequence: TGTGCCAGCAGCTGGGGTAGAATTGCGGACAGGGTCAATGAGCAGTTCTTC. It encodes CASSWGRIADRVNEQFF.